This TCR beta chain was obtained from a study of shared clonotypes between healthy human individuals. Study-wide results and limits: Naive CD4 clonotype sharing across several donors was about 5%. In general, naive subsets displayed greater estimated richness than memory subsets did. Shared clonotypes across all four donors exceeded non-shared ones in generation probability.

Note on this clone: Its specificity is not known.

This was a deep-level run. Measured with immunoSEQ multiplex PCR; TCRdb has only the in-frame clones, and not every one. The table has under 1,100,000 clones, about 84% seen once. Germline assignment: CDR1 MGHRA and CDR2 YSYEKL. V trimming: 2 bases; J trimming: 6 bases; junction bases outside the gene matches: 10. The CDR3 runs to 15 residues. This sequence was found in a young man in good health. Some clones in this sample may be carry-over from other donors' samples. The chain employs TRBV4-1 and TRBJ2-7; 7 bases agree with TRBD1. The sequenced sample was memory CD4+ T cells from PBMCs. The sample's subset: CD45RA-negative fraction. CDR3 protein: CASSQLKIQGREQYF. Here the CDR3 DNA reads TGCGCCAGCAGCCAACTTAAGATACAGGGGCGCGAGCAGTACTTC.